This T cell receptor (beta chain) derives from a study of T-cell reconstitution after alpha-beta-depleted transplantation in children. This sample's TCRbeta library carried unique molecular identifier barcodes. MiXCR was run by TCRdb on the PCR reads, yielding one entry per CDR3 protein. The sample consists of about 340,000 distinct CDR3 sequences, less than 15% of them appearing once. The CDR3 is made up of 15 amino acids. V lost 0 bases, J lost 0 bases, and 8 bases lay in between. Germline CDR1 and CDR2: SGHVS and FNYEAQ. This clonotype has only a few counts. The chain is built from TRBV7-6 and TRBJ1-1; tentative D call: TRBD1 (5 bases). Sequencing used PBMCs, obtained from the stem cell graft. The clonotype comes from a human donor who donated a stem cell graft to a child with Fanconi anemia. The DNA for the CDR3 is TGTGCCAGCAGCTTAGCTGAGGACATGAACACTGAAGCTTTCTTT. Protein: CASSLAEDMNTEAFF.